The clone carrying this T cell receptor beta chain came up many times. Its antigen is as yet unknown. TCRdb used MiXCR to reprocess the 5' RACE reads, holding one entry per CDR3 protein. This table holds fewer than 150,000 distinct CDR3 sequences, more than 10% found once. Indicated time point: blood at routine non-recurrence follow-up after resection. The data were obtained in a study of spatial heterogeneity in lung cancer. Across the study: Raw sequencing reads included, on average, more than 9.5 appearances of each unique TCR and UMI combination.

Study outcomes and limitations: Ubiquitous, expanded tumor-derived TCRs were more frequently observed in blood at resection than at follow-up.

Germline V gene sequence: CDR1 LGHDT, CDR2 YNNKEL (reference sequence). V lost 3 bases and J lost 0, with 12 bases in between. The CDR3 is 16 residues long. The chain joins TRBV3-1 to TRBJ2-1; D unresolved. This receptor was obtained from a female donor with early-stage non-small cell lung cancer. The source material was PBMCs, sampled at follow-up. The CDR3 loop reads CASSHLTQPSYNEQFF. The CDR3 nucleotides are TGTGCCAGCAGCCACCTGACGCAACCCTCCTACAATGAGCAGTTCTTC.